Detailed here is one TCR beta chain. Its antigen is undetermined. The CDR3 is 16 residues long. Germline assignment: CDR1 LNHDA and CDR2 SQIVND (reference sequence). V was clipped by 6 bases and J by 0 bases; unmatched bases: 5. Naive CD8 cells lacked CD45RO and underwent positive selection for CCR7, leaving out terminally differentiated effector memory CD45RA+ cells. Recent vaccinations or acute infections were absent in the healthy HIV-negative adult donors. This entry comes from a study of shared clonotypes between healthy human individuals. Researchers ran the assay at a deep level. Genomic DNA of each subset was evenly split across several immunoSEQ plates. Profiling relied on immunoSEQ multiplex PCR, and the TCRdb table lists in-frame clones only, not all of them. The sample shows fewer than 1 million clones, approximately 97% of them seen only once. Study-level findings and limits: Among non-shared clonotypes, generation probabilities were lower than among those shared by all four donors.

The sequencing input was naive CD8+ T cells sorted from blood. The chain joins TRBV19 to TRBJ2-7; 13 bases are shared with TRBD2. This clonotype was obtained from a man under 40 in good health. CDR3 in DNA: TGTGCCAGTAGCCCCGGGACTAGCGGGGTCTCCTACGAGCAGTACTTC. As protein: CASSPGTSGVSYEQYF.